This T cell receptor (beta chain) comes out of a study of blood T cells in healthy people across ages. The amount of total RNA extracted per sample was at least 5 micrograms. Findings and limits, study-wide: What prevented conclusive comparison of naive and antigen-experienced cells was that PBMCs were unsorted.

V was clipped by 0 bases and J by 2 bases; unmatched bases: 5. CDR1 SGHVS and CDR2 FNYEAQ come from the germline V gene. This CDR3 spans 18 amino acids. Notes on this clonotype: Its antigen remains unknown.

Combining a sample-barcoded 5' primer with a J-beta primer mix, a second PCR ran for about 6 to 11 cycles. TCRdb ran MiXCR on the 5' RACE reads and lists one entry per CDR3 protein. Counted here are hundreds of thousands of distinct CDR3 sequences, roughly 50% occurring once; the ten biggest clones make up approximately 40%. What was sequenced was blood. The V gene is TRBV7-6, the J gene TRBJ2-3; TRBD2 agrees at 13 bases. The source of this sequence is a man aged 55 to 69 in good health. CDR3 loop: CASSLAATSGGSTDTQYF. The CDR3 DNA reads as TGTGCCAGCAGCTTAGCCGCGACTAGCGGGGGGTCCACAGATACGCAGTATTTT.